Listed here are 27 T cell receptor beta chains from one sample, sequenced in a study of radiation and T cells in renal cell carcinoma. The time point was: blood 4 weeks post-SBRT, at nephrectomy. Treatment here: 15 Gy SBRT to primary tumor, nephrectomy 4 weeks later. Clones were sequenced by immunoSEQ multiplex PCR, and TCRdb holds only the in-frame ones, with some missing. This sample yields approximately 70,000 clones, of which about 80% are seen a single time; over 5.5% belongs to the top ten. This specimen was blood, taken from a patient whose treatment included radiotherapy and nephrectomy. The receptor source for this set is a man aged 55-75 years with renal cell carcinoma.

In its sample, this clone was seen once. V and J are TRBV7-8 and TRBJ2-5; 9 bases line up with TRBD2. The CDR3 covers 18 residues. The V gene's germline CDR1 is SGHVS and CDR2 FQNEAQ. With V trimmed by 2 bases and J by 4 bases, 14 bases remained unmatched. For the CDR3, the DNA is TGTGCCAGCAGCTTATTCATGCGGGGGGGCCATTCCCTAGAGACCCAGTACTTC. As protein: CASSLFMRGGHSLETQYF.

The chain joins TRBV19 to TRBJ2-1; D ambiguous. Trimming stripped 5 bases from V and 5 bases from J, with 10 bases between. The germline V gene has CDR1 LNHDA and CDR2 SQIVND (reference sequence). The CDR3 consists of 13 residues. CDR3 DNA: TGTGCCAGTAGTCGGACGGAAAACAATGAGCAGTTCTTC. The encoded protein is CASSRTENNEQFF.

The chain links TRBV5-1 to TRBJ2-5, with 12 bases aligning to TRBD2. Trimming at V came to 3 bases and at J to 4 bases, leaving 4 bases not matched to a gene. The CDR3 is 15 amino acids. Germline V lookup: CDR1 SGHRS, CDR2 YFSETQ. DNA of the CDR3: TGCGCCAGCAGCTCTAGCGGGAGGGCCCCAGAGACCCAGTACTTC. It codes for CASSSSGRAPETQYF. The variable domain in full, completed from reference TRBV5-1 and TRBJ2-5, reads KAGVTQTPRYLIKTRGQQVTLSCSPISGHRSVSWYQQTPGQGLQFLFEYFSETQRNKGNFPGRFSGRQFSNSRSEMNVSTLELGDSALYLCASSSSGRAPETQYFGPGTRLLVL.

CDR3 residues: CATRRHEQYF. The CDR3 DNA follows: TGTGCCACCAGGCGCCACGAGCAGTACTTC. The rearrangement links TRBV10-3 to TRBJ2-7; no reliable D call. CDR3 size: 10 residues. Germline CDR1 is ENHRY and CDR2 is SYGVKD. V dropped 10 bases and J dropped 5 bases, with 9 bases sitting between them.

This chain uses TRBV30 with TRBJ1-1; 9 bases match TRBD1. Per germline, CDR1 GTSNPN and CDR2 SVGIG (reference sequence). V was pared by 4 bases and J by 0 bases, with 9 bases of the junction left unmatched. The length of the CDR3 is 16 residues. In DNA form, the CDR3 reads TGTGCCTGGACCGGGGACAGGGAACCGGTGAACACTGAAGCTTTCTTT. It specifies CAWTGDREPVNTEAFF.

CDR3 loop: CASSVGIAGGQNEQFF. CDR3 in DNA: TGTGCCAGCAGCGTAGGGATTGCGGGAGGGCAAAATGAGCAGTTCTTC. V gene TRBV9 combines with J gene TRBJ2-1; TRBD2 matches 9 bases. Germline V gene sequence: CDR1 SGDLS, CDR2 YYNGEE. V dropped 0 bases and J dropped 7; count of bases not matched to a gene: 8. The CDR3 is made up of 16 amino acids. Looking up the rest from reference TRBV9 and TRBJ2-1 gives the full variable domain: DSGVTQTPKHLITATGQRVTLRCSPRSGDLSVYWYQQSLDQGLQFLIQYYNGEERAKGNILERFSAQQFPDLHSELNLSSLELGDSALYFCASSVGIAGGQNEQFFGPGTRLTVL.

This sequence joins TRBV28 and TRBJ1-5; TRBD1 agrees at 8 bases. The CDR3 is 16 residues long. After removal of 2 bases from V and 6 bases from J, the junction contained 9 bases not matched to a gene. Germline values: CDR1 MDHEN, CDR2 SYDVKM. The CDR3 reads CASSLGPGGAGQPQHF. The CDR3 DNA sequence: TGTGCCAGCAGTTTAGGGCCAGGGGGCGCGGGTCAGCCCCAGCATTTT.

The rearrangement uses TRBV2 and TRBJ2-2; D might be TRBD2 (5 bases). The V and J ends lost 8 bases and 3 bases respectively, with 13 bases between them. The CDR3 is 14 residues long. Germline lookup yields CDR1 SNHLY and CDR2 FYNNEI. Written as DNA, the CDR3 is TGTGCCAGCTTAAGGGAGAGCGACACCGGGGAGCTGTTTTTT. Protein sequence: CASLRESDTGELFF.

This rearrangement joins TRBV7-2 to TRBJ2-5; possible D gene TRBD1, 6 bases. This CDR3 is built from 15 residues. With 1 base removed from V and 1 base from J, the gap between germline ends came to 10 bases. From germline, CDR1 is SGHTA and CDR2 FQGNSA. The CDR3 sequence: CASSLDGQLQETQYF. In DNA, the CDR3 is TGTGCCAGCAGCTTAGATGGACAGCTCCAAGAGACCCAGTACTTC.

The DNA of the CDR3 is TGTGCCAGCAGCCCCCAAGGGAGCTCCAACTACGAGCAGTACTTC. Amino acid sequence: CASSPQGSSNYEQYF. The rearrangement joins TRBV9 to TRBJ2-7, with D perhaps matching TRBD2 (5 bases). CDR3 length equals 15 residues. The germline gives CDR1 SGDLS, CDR2 YYNGEE. Trimming left V 4 bases short and J 3 bases short, with 17 bases between.

The CDR3 coding sequence is TGTGCCAGCTCCCCGGGAGAAGCCGGATATTTT. The encoded protein is CASSPGEAGYF. V is TRBV18 and J is TRBJ1-3; D gene ambiguous. This CDR3 region has 11 residues. In germline, CDR1 is KGHSH, CDR2 LQKENI. Trimming cost V 6 bases and J 15 bases, with 15 bases left between them. Based on the CDR3 plus reference TRBV18 and TRBJ1-3, the full variable domain is NAGVMQNPRHLVRRRGQEARLRCSPMKGHSHVYWYRQLPEEGLKFMVYLQKENIIDESGMPKERFSAEFPKEGPSILRIQQVVRGDSAAYFCASSPGEAGYFGEGSWLTVV.

CDR3 region: CASSLASNTDTQYF. In DNA, the CDR3 is TGTGCCAGCAGCTTAGCCAGCAACACAGATACGCAGTATTTT. This chain uses TRBV7-9 with TRBJ2-3, with D unclear. Germline V lookup: CDR1 SEHNR, CDR2 FQNEAQ (reference sequence). The CDR3 is 14 residues long. Trimming stripped 0 bases from V and 2 bases from J, with 6 bases between.

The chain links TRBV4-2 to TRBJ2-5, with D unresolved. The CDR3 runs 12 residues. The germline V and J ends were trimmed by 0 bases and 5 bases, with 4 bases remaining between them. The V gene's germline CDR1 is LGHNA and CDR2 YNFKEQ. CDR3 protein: CASSQDRETQYF. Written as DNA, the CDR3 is TGTGCCAGCAGCCAAGATCGGGAGACCCAGTACTTC.

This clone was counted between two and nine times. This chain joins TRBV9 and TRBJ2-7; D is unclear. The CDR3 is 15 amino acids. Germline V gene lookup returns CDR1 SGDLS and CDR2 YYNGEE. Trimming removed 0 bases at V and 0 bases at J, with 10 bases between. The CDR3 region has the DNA TGTGCCAGCAGCGTAGGACCGGACGGCTCCTACGAGCAGTACTTC. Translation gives CASSVGPDGSYEQYF.

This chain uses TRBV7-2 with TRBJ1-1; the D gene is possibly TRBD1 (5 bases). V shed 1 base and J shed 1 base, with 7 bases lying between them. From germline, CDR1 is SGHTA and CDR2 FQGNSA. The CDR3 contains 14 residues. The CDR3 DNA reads TGTGCCAGCAGCTTAGGGAGGGGGAACACTGAAGCTTTCTTT. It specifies CASSLGRGNTEAFF.

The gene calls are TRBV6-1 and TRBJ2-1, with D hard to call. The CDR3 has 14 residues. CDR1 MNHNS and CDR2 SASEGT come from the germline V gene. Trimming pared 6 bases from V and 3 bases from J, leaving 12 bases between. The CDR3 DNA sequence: TGTGCCAGCAGAGTGACCCTCGACTACAATGAGCAGTTCTTC. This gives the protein CASRVTLDYNEQFF.

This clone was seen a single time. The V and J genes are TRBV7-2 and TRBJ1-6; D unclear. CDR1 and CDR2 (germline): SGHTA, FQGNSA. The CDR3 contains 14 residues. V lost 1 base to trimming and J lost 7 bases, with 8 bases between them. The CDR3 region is CASSLVFKNSPLHF. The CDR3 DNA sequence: TGTGCCAGCAGCTTAGTTTTCAAGAATTCACCCCTCCACTTT. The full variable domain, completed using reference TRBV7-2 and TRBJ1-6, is GAGVSQSPSNKVTEKGKDVELRCDPISGHTALYWYRQSLGQGLEFLIYFQGNSAPDKSGLPSDRFSAERTGGSVSTLTIQRTQQEDSAVYLCASSLVFKNSPLHFGNGTRLTVT.

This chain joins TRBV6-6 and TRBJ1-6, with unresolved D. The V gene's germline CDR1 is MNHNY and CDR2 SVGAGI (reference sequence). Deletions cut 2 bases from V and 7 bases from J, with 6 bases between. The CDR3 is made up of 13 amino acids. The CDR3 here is CASSYVSNSPLHF. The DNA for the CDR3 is TGTGCCAGCAGTTACGTCAGCAATTCACCCCTCCACTTT.

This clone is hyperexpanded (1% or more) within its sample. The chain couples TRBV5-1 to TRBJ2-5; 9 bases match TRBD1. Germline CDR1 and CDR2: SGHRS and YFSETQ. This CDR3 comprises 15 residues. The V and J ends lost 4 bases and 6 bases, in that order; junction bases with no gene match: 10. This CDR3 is CASSEIQGARKTQYF. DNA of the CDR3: TGCGCCAGCAGCGAGATACAGGGGGCTAGGAAGACCCAGTACTTC.

This CDR3 reads CASSFHPTSGGAVETQYF. CDR3 sequence (DNA): TGCGCCAGCAGCTTTCACCCAACTAGCGGGGGGGCCGTTGAGACCCAGTACTTC. The chain recombines TRBV5-1 with TRBJ2-5; TRBD2 agrees at 13 bases. The CDR3 runs 18 residues. Germline V gene lookup returns CDR1 SGHRS and CDR2 YFSETQ. V lost 2 bases and J lost 5; bases outside the gene matches: 12.

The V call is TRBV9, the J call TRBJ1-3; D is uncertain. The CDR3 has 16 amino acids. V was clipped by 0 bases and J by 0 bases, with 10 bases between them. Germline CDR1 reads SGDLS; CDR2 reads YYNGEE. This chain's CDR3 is CASSVGPTGSGNTIYF. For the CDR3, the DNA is TGTGCCAGCAGCGTAGGACCTACGGGCTCTGGAAACACCATATATTTT.

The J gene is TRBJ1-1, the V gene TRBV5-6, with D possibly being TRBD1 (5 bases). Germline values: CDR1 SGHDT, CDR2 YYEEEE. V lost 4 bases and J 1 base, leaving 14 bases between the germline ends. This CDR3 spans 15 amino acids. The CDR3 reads CASSDLGAQNTEAFF. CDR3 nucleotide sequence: TGTGCCAGCAGCGACCTCGGGGCTCAGAACACTGAAGCTTTCTTT.

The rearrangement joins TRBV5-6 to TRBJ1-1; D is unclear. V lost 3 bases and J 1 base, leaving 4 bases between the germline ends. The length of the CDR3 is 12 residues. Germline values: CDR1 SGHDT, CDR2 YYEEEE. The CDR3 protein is CASSWANTEAFF. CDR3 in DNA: TGTGCCAGCAGCTGGGCGAACACTGAAGCTTTCTTT.

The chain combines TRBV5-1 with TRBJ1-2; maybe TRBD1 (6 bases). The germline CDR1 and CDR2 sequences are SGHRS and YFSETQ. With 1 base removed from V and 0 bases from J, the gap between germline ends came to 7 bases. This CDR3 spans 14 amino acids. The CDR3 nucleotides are TGCGCCAGCAGCTTGCAGGGGTCTAACTATGGCTACACCTTC. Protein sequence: CASSLQGSNYGYTF. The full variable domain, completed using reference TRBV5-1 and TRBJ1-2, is KAGVTQTPRYLIKTRGQQVTLSCSPISGHRSVSWYQQTPGQGLQFLFEYFSETQRNKGNFPGRFSGRQFSNSRSEMNVSTLELGDSALYLCASSLQGSNYGYTFGSGTRLTVV.

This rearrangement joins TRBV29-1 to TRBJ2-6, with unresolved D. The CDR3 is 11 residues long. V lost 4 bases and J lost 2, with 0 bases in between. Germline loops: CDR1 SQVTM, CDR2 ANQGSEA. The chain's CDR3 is CSVAGANVLTF. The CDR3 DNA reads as TGCAGCGTTGCTGGGGCCAACGTCCTGACTTTC. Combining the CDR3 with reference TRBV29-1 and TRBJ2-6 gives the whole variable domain SAVISQKPSRDICQRGTSLTIQCQVDSQVTMMFWYRQQPGQSLTLIATANQGSEATYESGFVIDKFPISRPNLTFSTLTVSNMSPEDSSIYLCSVAGANVLTFGAGSRLTVL.

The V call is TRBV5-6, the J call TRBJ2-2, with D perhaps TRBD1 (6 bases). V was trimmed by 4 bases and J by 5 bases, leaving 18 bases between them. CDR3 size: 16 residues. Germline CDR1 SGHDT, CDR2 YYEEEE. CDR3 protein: CASSPQRGSRTGELFF. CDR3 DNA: TGTGCCAGCAGCCCACAAAGGGGGTCCAGGACCGGGGAGCTGTTTTTT.

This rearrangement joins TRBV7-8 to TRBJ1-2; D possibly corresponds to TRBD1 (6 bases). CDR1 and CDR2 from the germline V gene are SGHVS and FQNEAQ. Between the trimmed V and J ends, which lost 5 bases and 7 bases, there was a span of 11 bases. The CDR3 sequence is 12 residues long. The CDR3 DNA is TGTGCCAGCAGCGATACAGGGTTTGGCTACACCTTC. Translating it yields CASSDTGFGYTF.